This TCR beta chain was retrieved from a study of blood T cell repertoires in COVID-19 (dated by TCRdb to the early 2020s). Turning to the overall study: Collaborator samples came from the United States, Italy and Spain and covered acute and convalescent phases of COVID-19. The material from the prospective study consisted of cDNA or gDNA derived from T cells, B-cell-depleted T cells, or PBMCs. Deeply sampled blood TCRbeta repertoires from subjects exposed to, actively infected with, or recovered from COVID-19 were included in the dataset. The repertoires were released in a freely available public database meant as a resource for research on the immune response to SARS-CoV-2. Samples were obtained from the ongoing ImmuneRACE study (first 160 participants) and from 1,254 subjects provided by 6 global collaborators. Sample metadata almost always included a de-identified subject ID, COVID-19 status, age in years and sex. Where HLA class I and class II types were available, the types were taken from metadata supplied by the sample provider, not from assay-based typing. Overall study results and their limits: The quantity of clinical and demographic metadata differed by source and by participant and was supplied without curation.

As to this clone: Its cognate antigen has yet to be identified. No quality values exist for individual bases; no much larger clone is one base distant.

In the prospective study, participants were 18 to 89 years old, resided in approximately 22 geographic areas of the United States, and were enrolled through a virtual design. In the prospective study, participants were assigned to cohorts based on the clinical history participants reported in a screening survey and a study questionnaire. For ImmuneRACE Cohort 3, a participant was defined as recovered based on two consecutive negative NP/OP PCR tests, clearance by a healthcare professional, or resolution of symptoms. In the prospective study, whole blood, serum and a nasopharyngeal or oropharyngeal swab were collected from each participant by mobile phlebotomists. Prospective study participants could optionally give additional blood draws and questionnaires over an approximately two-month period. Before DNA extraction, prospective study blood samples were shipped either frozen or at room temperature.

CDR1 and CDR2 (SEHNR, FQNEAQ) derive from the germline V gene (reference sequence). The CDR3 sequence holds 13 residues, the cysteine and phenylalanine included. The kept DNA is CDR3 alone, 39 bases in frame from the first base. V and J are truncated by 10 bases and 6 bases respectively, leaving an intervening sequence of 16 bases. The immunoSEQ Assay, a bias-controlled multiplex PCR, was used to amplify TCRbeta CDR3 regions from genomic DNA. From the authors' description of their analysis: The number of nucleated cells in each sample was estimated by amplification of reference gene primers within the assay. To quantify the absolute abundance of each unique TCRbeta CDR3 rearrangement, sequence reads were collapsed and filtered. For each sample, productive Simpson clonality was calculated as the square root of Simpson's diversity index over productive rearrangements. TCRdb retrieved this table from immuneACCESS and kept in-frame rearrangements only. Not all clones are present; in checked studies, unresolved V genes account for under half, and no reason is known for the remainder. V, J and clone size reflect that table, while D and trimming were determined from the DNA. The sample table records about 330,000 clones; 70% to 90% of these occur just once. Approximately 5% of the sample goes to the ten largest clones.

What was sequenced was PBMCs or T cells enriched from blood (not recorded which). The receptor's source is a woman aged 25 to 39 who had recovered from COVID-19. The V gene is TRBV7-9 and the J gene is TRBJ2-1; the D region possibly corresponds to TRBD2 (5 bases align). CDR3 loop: CATEAGGLNEQFF. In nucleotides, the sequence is TGTGCCACCGAAGCCGGCGGGCTCAATGAGCAGTTCTTC.